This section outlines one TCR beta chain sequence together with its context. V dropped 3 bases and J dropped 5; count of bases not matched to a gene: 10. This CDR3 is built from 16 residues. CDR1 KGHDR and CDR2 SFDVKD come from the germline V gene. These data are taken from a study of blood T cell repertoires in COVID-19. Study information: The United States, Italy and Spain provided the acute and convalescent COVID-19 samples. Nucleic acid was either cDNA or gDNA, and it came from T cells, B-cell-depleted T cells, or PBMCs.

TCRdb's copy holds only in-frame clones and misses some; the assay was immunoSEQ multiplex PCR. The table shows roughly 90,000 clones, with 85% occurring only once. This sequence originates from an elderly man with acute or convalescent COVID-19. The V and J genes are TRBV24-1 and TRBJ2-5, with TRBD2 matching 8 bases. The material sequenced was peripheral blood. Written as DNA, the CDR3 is TGTGCCACCAGTGATCGAAGAGCGGGAGTGTGGGAGACCCAGTACTTC. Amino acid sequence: CATSDRRAGVWETQYF.